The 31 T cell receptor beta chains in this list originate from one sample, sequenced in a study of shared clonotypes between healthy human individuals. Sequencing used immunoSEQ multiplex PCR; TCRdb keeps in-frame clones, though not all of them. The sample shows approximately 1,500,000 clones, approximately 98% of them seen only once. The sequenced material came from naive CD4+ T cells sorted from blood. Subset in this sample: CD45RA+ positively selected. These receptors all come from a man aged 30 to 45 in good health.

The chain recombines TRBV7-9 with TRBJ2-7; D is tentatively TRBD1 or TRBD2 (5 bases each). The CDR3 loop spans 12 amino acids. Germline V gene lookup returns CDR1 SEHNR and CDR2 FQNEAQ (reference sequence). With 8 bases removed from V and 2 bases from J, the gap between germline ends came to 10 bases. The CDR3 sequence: CASAQGPYEQYF. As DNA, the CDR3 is TGTGCCAGCGCCCAGGGACCCTACGAGCAGTACTTC.

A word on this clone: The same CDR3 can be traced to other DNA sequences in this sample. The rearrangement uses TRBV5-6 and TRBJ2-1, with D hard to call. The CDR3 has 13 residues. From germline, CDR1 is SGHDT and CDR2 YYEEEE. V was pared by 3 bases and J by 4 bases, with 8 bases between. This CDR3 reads CASSSYTYNEQFF. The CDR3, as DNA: TGTGCCAGCAGCTCGTACACATACAATGAGCAGTTCTTC.

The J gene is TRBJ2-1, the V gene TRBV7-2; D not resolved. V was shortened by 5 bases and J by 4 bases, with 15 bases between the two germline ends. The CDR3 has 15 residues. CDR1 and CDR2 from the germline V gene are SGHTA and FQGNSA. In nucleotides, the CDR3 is TGTGCCAGCAGCCACGGGCCCCCTGATTACAATGAGCAGTTCTTC. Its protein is CASSHGPPDYNEQFF.

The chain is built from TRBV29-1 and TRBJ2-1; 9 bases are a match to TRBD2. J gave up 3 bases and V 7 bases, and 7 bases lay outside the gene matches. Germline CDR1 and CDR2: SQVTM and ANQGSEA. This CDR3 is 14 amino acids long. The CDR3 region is CSALSLAGYNEQFF. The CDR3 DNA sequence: TGCAGCGCCCTATCACTAGCGGGCTACAATGAGCAGTTCTTC.

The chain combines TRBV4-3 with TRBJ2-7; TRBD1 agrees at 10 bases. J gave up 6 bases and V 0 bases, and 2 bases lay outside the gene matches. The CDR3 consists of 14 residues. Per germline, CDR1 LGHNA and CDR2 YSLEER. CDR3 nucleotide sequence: TGCGCCAGCAGCCAAGAGACAGGGGGCTTCGAGCAGTACTTC. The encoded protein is CASSQETGGFEQYF.

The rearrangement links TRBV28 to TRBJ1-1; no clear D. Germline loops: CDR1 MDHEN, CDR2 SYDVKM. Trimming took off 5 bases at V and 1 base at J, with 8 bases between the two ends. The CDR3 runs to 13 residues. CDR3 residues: CASSQRRNTEAFF. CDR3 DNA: TGTGCCAGCAGTCAACGGAGGAACACTGAAGCTTTCTTT.

The CDR3 loop reads CASSILADYSYNEQFF. The CDR3 DNA sequence: TGTGCCAGTAGTATTTTAGCGGACTACTCCTACAATGAGCAGTTCTTC. The V and J genes are TRBV19 and TRBJ2-1; the D gene is possibly TRBD2 (6 bases). CDR1 and CDR2 (germline): LNHDA, SQIVND (reference sequence). The CDR3 extends over 16 amino acids. With 3 bases removed from V and 0 bases from J, the gap between germline ends came to 12 bases.

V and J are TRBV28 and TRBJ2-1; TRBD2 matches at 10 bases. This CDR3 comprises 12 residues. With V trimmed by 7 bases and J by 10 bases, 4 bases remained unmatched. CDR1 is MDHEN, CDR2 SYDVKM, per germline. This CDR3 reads CASKTSGPEQFF. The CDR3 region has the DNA TGTGCCAGCAAGACTAGCGGGCCCGAGCAGTTCTTC.

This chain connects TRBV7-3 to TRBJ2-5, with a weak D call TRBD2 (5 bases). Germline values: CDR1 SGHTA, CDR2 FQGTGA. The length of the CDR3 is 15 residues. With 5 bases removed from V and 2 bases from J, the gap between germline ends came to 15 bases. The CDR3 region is CASSRRISGQETQYF. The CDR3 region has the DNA TGTGCCAGCAGCCGCCGTATTTCGGGGCAAGAGACCCAGTACTTC.

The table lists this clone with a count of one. This chain's CDR3 is CASRRSDWVSYEQYF. Here the CDR3 DNA reads TGTGCCAGCAGACGCTCCGATTGGGTGTCCTACGAGCAGTACTTC. J is TRBJ2-7 and V is TRBV6-6; D gene uncertain. Trimming left V 6 bases short and J 1 base short, with 16 bases between. CDR1 and CDR2 from the germline V gene are MNHNY and SVGAGI (reference sequence). The CDR3 loop spans 15 amino acids.

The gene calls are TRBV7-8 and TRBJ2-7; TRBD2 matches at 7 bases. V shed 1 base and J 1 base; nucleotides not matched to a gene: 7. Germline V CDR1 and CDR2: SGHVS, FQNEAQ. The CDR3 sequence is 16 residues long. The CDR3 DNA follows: TGTGCCAGCAGCTTAGTGCTAGCGGTCGTTTCCTACGAGCAGTACTTC. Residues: CASSLVLAVVSYEQYF.

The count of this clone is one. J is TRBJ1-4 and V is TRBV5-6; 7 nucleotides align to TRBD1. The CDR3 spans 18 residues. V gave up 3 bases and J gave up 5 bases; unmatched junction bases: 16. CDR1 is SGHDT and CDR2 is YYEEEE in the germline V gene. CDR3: CASSSKRNKQGGNEKLFF. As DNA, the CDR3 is TGTGCCAGCAGCTCGAAGAGAAACAAGCAGGGGGGAAATGAAAAACTGTTTTTT.

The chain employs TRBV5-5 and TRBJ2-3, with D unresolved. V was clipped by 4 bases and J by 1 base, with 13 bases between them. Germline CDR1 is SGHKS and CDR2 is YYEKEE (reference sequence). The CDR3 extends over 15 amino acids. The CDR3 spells CASSVQVGGTDTQYF. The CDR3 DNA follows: TGTGCCAGCAGCGTCCAAGTAGGCGGCACAGATACGCAGTATTTT.

CDR3 region: CASSEGGTGLANYGYTF. CDR3 DNA: TGTGCCAGCAGTGAAGGAGGGACAGGGTTAGCTAACTATGGCTACACCTTC. This chain connects TRBV6-1 to TRBJ1-2, with TRBD1 matching 9 bases. This CDR3 has 17 amino acids. Trimming cost V 1 base and J 0 bases; bases outside gene matches: 6. The germline gives CDR1 MNHNS, CDR2 SASEGT.

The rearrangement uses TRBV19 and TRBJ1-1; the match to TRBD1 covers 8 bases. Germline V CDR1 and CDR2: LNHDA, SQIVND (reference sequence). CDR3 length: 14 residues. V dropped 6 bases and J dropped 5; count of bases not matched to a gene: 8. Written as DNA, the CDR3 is TGTGCCAGTAGATTTGGTACAGGGGGGACTGAAGCTTTCTTT. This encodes CASRFGTGGTEAFF.

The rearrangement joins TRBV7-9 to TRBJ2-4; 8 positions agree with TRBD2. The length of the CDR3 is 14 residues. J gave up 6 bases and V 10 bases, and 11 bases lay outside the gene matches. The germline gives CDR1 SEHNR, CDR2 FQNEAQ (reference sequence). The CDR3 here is CATTTSAMGNIQYF. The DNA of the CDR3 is TGTGCCACCACGACTAGCGCCATGGGAAACATTCAGTACTTC.

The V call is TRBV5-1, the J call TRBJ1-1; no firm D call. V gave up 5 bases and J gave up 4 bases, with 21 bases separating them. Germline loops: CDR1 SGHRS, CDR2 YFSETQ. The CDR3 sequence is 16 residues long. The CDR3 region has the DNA TGCGCCAGCAGGCACTATAGGGCCGTTGCCCCCACTGAAGCTTTCTTT. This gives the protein CASRHYRAVAPTEAFF.

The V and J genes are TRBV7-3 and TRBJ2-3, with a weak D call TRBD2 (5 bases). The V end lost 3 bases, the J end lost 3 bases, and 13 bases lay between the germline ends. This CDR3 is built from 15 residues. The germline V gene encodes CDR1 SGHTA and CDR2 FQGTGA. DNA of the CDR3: TGTGCCAGCAGCTTCGGGGTGATTGGTACAGATACGCAGTATTTT. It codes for CASSFGVIGTDTQYF.

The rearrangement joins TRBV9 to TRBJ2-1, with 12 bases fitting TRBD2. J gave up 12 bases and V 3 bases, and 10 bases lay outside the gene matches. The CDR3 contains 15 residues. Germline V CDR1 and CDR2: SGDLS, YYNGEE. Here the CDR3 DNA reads TGTGCCAGCAGCGCCGCTAGCGGGAGGGCCTTAGGGCAGTTCTTC. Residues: CASSAASGRALGQFF.

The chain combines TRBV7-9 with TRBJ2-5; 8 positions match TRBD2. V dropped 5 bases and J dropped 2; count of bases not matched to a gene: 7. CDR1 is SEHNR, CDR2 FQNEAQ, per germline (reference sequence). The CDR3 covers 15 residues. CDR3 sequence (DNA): TGTGCCAGCAGCGATCGACTAGCGAAACAAGAGACCCAGTACTTC. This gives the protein CASSDRLAKQETQYF. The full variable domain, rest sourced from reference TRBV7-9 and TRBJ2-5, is DTGVSQNPRHKITKRGQNVTFRCDPISEHNRLYWYRQTLGQGPEFLTYFQNEAQLEKSRLLSDRFSAERPKGSFSTLEIQRTEQGDSAMYLCASSDRLAKQETQYFGPGTRLLVL.

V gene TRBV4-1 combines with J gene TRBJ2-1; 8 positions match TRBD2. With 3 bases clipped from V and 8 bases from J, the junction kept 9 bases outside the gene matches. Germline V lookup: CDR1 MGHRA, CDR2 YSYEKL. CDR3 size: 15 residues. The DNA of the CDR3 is TGCGCCAGCAGCCAGGGGACCGGGACTAGTGATGAGCAGTTCTTC. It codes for CASSQGTGTSDEQFF.

The CDR3 protein is CASSSGTYYEQYF. The CDR3 DNA reads TGTGCCAGCTCCTCCGGGACGTACTACGAGCAGTACTTC. The chain is built from TRBV18 and TRBJ2-7, with D perhaps being TRBD1 or TRBD2 (5 bases each). CDR3 length equals 13 residues. Germline-derived CDR1 and CDR2 are KGHSH and LQKENI. Trimming cost V 6 bases and J 3 bases, with 12 bases left between them. The full variable domain, completed using reference TRBV18 and TRBJ2-7, is NAGVMQNPRHLVRRRGQEARLRCSPMKGHSHVYWYRQLPEEGLKFMVYLQKENIIDESGMPKERFSAEFPKEGPSILRIQQVVRGDSAAYFCASSSGTYYEQYFGPGTRLTVT.

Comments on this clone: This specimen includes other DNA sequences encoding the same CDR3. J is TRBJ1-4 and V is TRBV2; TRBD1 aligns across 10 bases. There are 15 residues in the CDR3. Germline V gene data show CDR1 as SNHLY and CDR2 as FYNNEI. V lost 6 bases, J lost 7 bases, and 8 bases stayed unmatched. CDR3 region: CASRAGTGAFEKLFF. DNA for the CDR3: TGTGCCAGCAGAGCCGGGACAGGGGCGTTTGAAAAACTGTTTTTT.

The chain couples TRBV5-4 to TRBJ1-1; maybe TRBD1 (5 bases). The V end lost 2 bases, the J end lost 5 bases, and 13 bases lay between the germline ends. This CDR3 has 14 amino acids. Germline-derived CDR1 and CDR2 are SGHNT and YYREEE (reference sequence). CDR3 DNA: TGTGCCAGCAGCTTCGCTCGGGGCTGGACTGAAGCTTTCTTT. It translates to CASSFARGWTEAFF.

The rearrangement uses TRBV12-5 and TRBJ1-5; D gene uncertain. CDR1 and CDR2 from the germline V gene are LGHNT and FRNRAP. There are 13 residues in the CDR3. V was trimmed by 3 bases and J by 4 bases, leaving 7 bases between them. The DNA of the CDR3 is TGTGCTAGTGGTTTCTGGGATAATCAGCCCCAGCATTTT. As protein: CASGFWDNQPQHF.

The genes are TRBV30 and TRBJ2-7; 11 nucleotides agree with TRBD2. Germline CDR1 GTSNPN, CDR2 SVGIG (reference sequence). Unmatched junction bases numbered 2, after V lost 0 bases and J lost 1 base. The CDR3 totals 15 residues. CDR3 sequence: CAWSVRLAGSYEQYF. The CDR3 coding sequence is TGTGCCTGGAGTGTTAGACTAGCGGGATCCTACGAGCAGTACTTC.

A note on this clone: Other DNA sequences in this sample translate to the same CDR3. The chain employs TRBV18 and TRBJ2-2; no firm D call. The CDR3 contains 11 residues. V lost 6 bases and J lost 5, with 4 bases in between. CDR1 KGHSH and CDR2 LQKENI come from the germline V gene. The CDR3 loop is CASSRTGELFF. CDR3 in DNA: TGTGCCAGCTCGCGGACCGGGGAGCTGTTTTTT. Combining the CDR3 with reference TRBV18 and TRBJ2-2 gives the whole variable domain NAGVMQNPRHLVRRRGQEARLRCSPMKGHSHVYWYRQLPEEGLKFMVYLQKENIIDESGMPKERFSAEFPKEGPSILRIQQVVRGDSAAYFCASSRTGELFFGEGSRLTVL.

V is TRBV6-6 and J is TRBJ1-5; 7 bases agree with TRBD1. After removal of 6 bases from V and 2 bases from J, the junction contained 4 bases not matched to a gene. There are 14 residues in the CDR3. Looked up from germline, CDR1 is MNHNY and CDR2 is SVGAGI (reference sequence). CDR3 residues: CASRADRGNQPQHF. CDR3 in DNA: TGTGCCAGCAGGGCAGACAGGGGCAATCAGCCCCAGCATTTT.

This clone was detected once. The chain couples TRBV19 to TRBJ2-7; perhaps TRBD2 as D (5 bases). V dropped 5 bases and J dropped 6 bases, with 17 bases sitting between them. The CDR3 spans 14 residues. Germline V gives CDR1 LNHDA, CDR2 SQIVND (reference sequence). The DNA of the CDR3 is TGTGCCAGTAGTTTACTAGTTCCGGGCGGCGAGCAGTACTTC. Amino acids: CASSLLVPGGEQYF.

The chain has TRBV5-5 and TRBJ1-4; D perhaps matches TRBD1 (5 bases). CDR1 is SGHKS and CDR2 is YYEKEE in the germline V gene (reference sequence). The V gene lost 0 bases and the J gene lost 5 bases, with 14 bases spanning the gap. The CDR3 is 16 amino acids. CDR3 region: CASSLEDGTRNEKLFF. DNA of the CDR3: TGTGCCAGCAGCTTGGAAGACGGGACGAGAAATGAAAAACTGTTTTTT. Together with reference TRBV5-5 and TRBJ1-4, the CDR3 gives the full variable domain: DAGVTQSPTHLIKTRGQQVTLRCSPISGHKSVSWYQQVLGQGPQFIFQYYEKEERGRGNFPDRFSARQFPNYSSELNVNALLLGDSALYLCASSLEDGTRNEKLFFGSGTQLSVL.

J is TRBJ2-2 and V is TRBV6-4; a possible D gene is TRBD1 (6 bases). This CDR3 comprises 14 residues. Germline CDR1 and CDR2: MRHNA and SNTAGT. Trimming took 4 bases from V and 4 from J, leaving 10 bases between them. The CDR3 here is CASSVDRTTGELFF. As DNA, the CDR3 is TGTGCCAGCAGTGTGGACAGAACCACCGGGGAGCTGTTTTTT.